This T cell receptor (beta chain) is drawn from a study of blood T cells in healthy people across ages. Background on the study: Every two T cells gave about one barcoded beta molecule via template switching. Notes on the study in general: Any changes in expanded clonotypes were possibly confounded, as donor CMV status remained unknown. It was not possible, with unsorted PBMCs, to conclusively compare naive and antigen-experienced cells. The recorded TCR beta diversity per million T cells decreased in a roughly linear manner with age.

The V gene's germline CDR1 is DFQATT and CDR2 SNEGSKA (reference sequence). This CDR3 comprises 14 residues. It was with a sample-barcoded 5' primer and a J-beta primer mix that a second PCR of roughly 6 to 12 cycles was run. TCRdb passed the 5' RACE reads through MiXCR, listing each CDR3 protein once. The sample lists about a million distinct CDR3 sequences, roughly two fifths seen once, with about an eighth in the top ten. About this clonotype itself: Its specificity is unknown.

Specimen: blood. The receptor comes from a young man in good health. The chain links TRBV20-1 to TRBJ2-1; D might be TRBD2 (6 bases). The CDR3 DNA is TGCTCCGCCATCGGGGGTTCCACCTACAATGAGCAGTTCTTC. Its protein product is CSAIGGSTYNEQFF.